The T cell receptor (beta chain) under discussion was sequenced for a study of cytomegalovirus exposure and HLA in healthy donors (TCRdb year 2017). Broadly, across the study: An earlier analysis of some 550 of the donors reported approximately 300 Gb of sequence data and roughly 100 million unique TCR beta sequences from about 200 million T cells. An early release that covered 500 to 800 HLA-typed donors contained approximately 300 gigabases of sequencing data and about 93 million unique TCR sequences. The genetic ancestry cluster associated with self-reported Caucasian donors included over 65% of the 398 genotyped donors. The aim of the study was to test whether cataloging public T cell receptors could identify signatures of past pathogen exposure. The study used immunosequencing to profile the T cell repertoires of several hundred subjects and linked those repertoires to cytomegalovirus serostatus. Besides the first cohort of 666 subjects, a separate validation cohort made up of 95 to 150 different subjects was used. High-throughput TCR immunosequencing, statistical association of individual TCRs with disease status, and machine learning were combined to predict cytomegalovirus infection status. In a later analysis, previously published TCR beta repertoires from more than 500 donors were re-analyzed and high-resolution HLA genotyping was added so that TCR occurrence patterns could be studied. The later analysis used no new phenotypic data to find candidate immune exposures, relying instead on TCR beta sequences and their occurrence across donors. An earlier analysis of some 500 of the donors applied high-throughput TCR beta sequencing to assess whether each TCR beta V gene segment acted as functional or pseudogenic. Donor age, sex, ethnicity and CMV serostatus were compiled alongside the repertoire data. A later genetic analysis used genome-wide SNP genotypes for about three fifths of the 666 donors, treating that subset as a discovery cohort. Every repertoire in the discovery cohort had been generated on one and the same sequencing platform. Class I and class II HLA loci were covered by the typing at four-digit resolution. Typing coverage differed by locus: A, B, C, DRB1 and DQB1 were typed in about 629-640 donors, DQA1 in about 500, DPA1 in around 610, and DPB1 in roughly 470. Because of strong linkage in the cohort, roughly five DR-DQ haplotypes were treated as single units for association and clustering. Among 398 genotyped donors of the cohort, an average of 235,054 unique TCR beta nucleotide sequences were sequenced per donor, around 18% of them non-productive. Study-wide conclusions, independent of this receptor: Roughly uniform sequencing depth across donors was assumed in presence/absence analyses, although this assumption may not hold. A cluster of highly shared sequence variants was judged likely to represent a technical artifact of the sequencing pipeline. The cohort was sequenced for TCR beta chains only, and without alpha or paired-chain data the features that could be detected were limited. In a later analysis, TCR association rates were found to vary across HLA loci, with the most associated TCRs seen for DRB1 alleles and the fewest for HLA-C alleles. An earlier analysis of approximately 500 of the donors showed that most TCR beta V segments appeared in productive rearrangements either about 87% or about 30% of the time, which broadly matched IMGT annotations. In vitro tests confirmed that a few of the cytomegalovirus-associated TCR beta chains recognize cytomegalovirus antigens. Some IMGT-functional V segments, including TRBV6-2 and TRBV6-3, could not be told apart with the 87-base-pair reads, so those segments were excluded. According to a later analysis, most CMV-associated TCR beta chains appeared to be HLA-restricted, and the HLA associations seemed to be driven largely by CMV exposure. Correlated functional status among segregating V segments might be attributable to linkage disequilibrium, but an unknown experimental factor could not be ruled out. In the study, some 160 TCR beta chains were listed as associated with cytomegalovirus. When HLA alleles, especially DR and DQ, strongly co-occurred, TCR associations were difficult to assign to individual alleles. HLA typing was unavailable for some donors at each locus, so association tests used only the typed subset. The authors suggested that the approach could potentially be extended to other disease states and immunological phenotypes. V-gene and J-gene trimming of TCR beta chains was associated with a missense DCLRE1C variant in a later genetic analysis, and the association was replicated in an independent cohort. Compared with the roughly 710-donor mean, donors in an Asian-associated ancestry cluster had fewer N-insertions in productive TCRs, according to a later genetic analysis. In a later analysis, HLA-associated TCR beta chains were found to be more clonally expanded and to have lower generation probabilities than equally common non-associated chains. In a later analysis, more than 15,000 TCR beta sequences were associated with specific HLA alleles at a false discovery rate of 0.05. The only immune exposure information available for the cohort was CMV serostatus. The earlier analysis of almost 600 of the donors excluded around 17 rarely observed V segments, including chromosome 9 orphons, because counts were too low. Several of the top co-occurrence clusters appeared to be linked to parvovirus B19, influenza, CMV and Epstein-Barr virus, according to a later analysis. Most TCR sequences were seen in very few donors, while some public TCRs were found in many individuals. A further reported finding was that TCR beta sequences accurately predicted the HLA-A and HLA-B alleles for most subjects in the first cohort. The classifier was reported to diagnose cytomegalovirus status with high specificity and sensitivity in both the original and validation cohorts.

Unmatched junction bases come to 9, with V trimmed by 1 base and J by 4 bases. The CDR3 contains 17 residues, cysteine and phenylalanine counted. Only the CDR3 DNA stays, 51 bases, in frame from base 1. CDR1 and CDR2 are read off the germline V gene as LGHNA and YNFKEQ. The cohort comprised some 680 healthy bone marrow donors. Cohort members were all nominally healthy when sampled, although unrecorded immune exposures were likely present. The donor was CMV seronegative and belonged to the group of 350 to 400 seronegative cohort members. A peripheral blood sample was collected from each donor, and TCR beta sequencing was performed on peripheral blood mononuclear cells. The Qiagen DNeasy Blood Extraction Kit was used to extract genomic DNA from the blood cell samples. This clone was seen only a few times. What antigen it recognizes has not been identified. No base-level quality is on record; no much larger clone is a single base apart.

Receptor amplification or capture employed the immunoSEQ multiplex PCR assay. The multiplex PCR relied on a mix of 60 forward primers for TCR Vbeta segments and 13 reverse primers for TCR Jbeta segments. Amplification of the CDR3 region of rearranged TCR beta genes was performed with a multiplex PCR assay on genomic DNA. Amplified TCR beta libraries were sequenced as 87-base-pair reads on the Illumina HiSeq System. Turning to the authors' computational methods: In a later analysis, tens of millions of unique TCR beta chains were counted across the approximately 620 repertoires, and around 10 million of these chains were shared by at least two donors. To remove PCR and sequencing errors, raw reads were error-corrected and collapsed into unique sequences using a nearest-neighbor algorithm that merged closely related sequences. CDR3 sequences were aligned to IMGT reference sequences to assign V, D and J gene segments. For a sequence to be retained, at least a six-nucleotide match to both a V gene segment and a J gene segment was required. A rearrangement was called productive if the CDR3 had no stop codons and remained in frame with V and J, and every other rearrangement was called non-productive. Following IMGT convention, CDR3 was defined as the stretch from the second conserved V-encoded cysteine up to the conserved J-encoded phenylalanine. The earlier analysis of about 610 of the donors excluded sequences that lacked an unambiguous match to a single V gene segment. In an earlier analysis of approximately 560 of the donors, a V segment was called functional when productive rearrangements were above 56.7%, and segregating when the standard deviation between donors exceeded 5%. A statistical classification framework was built to diagnose cytomegalovirus status from the catalog of TCR beta chain sequences. V and J gene assignment, in a later analysis, came from comparing TCR nucleotide sequences with IMGT/GENE-DB human TR gene sequences. Using the TCRdist pipeline, a later analysis assigned CDR3 sequences along with most-parsimonious VDJ recombination scenarios. A later analysis defined each TCR beta chain by its CDR3 amino acid sequence plus V-gene family, and excluded reads lacking a unique V-gene family. A later analysis removed 592 highly shared, low-generation-probability nucleotide sequences to deal with suspected cross-contamination and a sequencing artifact. A later analysis calculated a clonal expansion index for each public chain from normalized within-repertoire ranks of inferred template counts. In a later analysis, generation probabilities were computed using a VDJ recombination model fitted to out-of-frame rearrangements, and the results were checked against IGoR. A later analysis scored TCR-TCR, TCR-HLA and TCR-CMV co-occurrence with hypergeometric tests, applying a repertoire-size bias correction to TCR pairs. To estimate false discovery rates, a later analysis permuted the HLA or CMV assignments 20 times. In a later analysis, co-occurring TCRs were grouped with DBSCAN, and TCRdist sequence similarity was added when clustering was performed within HLA-allele-positive subsets. For co-occurrence clustering, repertoires with fewer than 30,000 or more than 120,000 public chains were excluded, along with four or five repertoires with anomalous nucleotide sharing. The immuneACCESS repertoire file appears here via TCRdb, limited to in-frame rearrangements. These files lack a portion of the clones; in checked studies, under half of the deficit traces to unresolved V genes, and the cause of the others is not known. V and J calls and clone size are given by that table; D and trimming were obtained from the DNA. The sample includes some 220,000 clones, with roughly 79% observed a single time. Of the sample, around 0.57% is held by the ten largest clones.

The source material was PBMCs. The clonotype comes from a woman aged 40 to 50 in good health and CMV-seronegative. The chain employs TRBV4-2 and TRBJ1-2; 10 bases in the junction line up with TRBD1. Here the CDR3 is given as CASSQAGQGEKGYGYTF. The DNA sequence follows: TGTGCCAGCAGCCAAGCTGGACAGGGGGAAAAAGGCTATGGCTACACCTTC.